What follows are 10 T cell receptor beta chains derived from one specimen sequenced in a study of OX40 agonist ivuxolimab in advanced cancers. Method: immunoSEQ multiplex PCR; TCRdb's copy keeps in-frame clones and lacks some. Among tens of thousands of clones, about 88% were seen once, and the ten largest hold approximately 13%. Sample: CD4+ or CD8+ T cells sorted from blood, taken in a trial of the OX40 agonist ivuxolimab. Every receptor here comes from an adult with an advanced solid tumor such as melanoma, head and neck, liver or kidney cancer.

The chain links TRBV19 to TRBJ2-7; 13 bases fit TRBD2. This CDR3 region has 15 residues. In germline, CDR1 is LNHDA, CDR2 SQIVND (reference sequence). The ends lost 5 bases at V and 5 bases at J; junction bases unmatched: 6. CDR3 sequence: CASSARLAGGHEQYF. CDR3 DNA: TGTGCCAGTAGTGCGAGACTAGCGGGAGGCCACGAGCAGTACTTC.

The chain uses TRBV6-1 and TRBJ2-5; no firm D call. V was clipped by 8 bases and J by 3 bases, with 10 bases between them. Germline V gene lookup returns CDR1 MNHNS and CDR2 SASEGT. CDR3 length: 12 residues. The CDR3 coding sequence is TGTGCCAGCTTGTATCTTAAAGAGACCCAGTACTTC. This sequence encodes CASLYLKETQYF.

V and J are TRBV10-3 and TRBJ2-7, with 8 bases identical to TRBD2. Trimming removed 6 bases from V and 0 bases from J; junction bases left unmatched: 7. The CDR3 loop spans 15 amino acids. Germline loops: CDR1 ENHRY, CDR2 SYGVKD. Here the CDR3 DNA reads TGTGCCATCAGCTCGACTAGCGAATACTCCTACGAGCAGTACTTC. Translated, it gives CAISSTSEYSYEQYF.

DNA for the CDR3: TGTGCCAGAAGTCGGACCGCGCGGCCCCAGCATTTT. Translating it yields CARSRTARPQHF. The chain is built from TRBV5-3 and TRBJ1-5; D is unresolved. TRBV5-3 is marked as an open reading frame, function uncertain. V dropped 5 bases and J dropped 9 bases, with 12 bases sitting between them. The CDR3 sequence is 12 residues long.

This chain joins TRBV6-1 and TRBJ2-3; D might be TRBD1 (5 bases). CDR1 MNHNS and CDR2 SASEGT come from the germline V gene. V shed 2 bases and J shed 5 bases, with 11 bases lying between them. The CDR3 covers 14 residues. CDR3 loop: CASSETTGVDTQYF. The DNA for the CDR3 is TGTGCCAGCAGTGAAACTACAGGTGTAGATACGCAGTATTTT.

V usage is TRBV28 and J usage is TRBJ2-7; D is unclear. V gave up 2 bases and J gave up 6 bases, with 5 bases separating them. The CDR3 loop spans 11 amino acids. Germline V gene sequence: CDR1 MDHEN, CDR2 SYDVKM. CDR3 protein: CASSLDREQYF. The CDR3, as DNA: TGTGCCAGCAGTTTAGACCGCGAGCAGTACTTC.

This clone has just one count. V usage is TRBV2 and J usage is TRBJ1-1; the match to TRBD1 covers 7 bases. The CDR3 consists of 19 residues. Germline V gives CDR1 SNHLY, CDR2 FYNNEI. V lost 0 bases and J lost 0; bases outside the gene matches: 13. The CDR3 sequence is CASSEAQEGARVMNTEAFF. The CDR3 DNA is TGTGCCAGCAGTGAAGCGCAGGAGGGGGCGAGGGTTATGAACACTGAAGCTTTCTTT. Looking up the rest from reference TRBV2 and TRBJ1-1 gives the full variable domain: EPEVTQTPSHQVTQMGQEVILRCVPISNHLYFYWYRQILGQKVEFLVSFYNNEISEKSEIFDDQFSVERPDGSNFTLKIRSTKLEDSAMYFCASSEAQEGARVMNTEAFFGQGTRLTVV.

The genes are TRBV7-9 and TRBJ2-7, with 11 positions matching TRBD1. The germline V gene encodes CDR1 SEHNR and CDR2 FQNEAQ (reference sequence). This CDR3 has 13 residues. J lost 3 bases, V lost 8 bases, and 3 bases had no gene match. The CDR3 sequence: CASSGQGGYEQYF. In DNA form, the CDR3 reads TGTGCCAGCTCGGGACAGGGGGGCTACGAGCAGTACTTC.

This sequence joins TRBV6-6 and TRBJ2-5, with unresolved D. The CDR3 consists of 12 residues. Trimming shortened V by 6 bases and J by 5 bases, and 10 bases separated the two germline ends. Per germline, CDR1 MNHNY and CDR2 SVGAGI (reference sequence). CDR3 nucleotides: TGTGCCAGCAGCCCAAACCTCGAGACCCAGTACTTC. Translation gives CASSPNLETQYF.

This chain joins TRBV5-1 and TRBJ1-2; maybe TRBD1 (6 bases). The CDR3 totals 14 residues. Trimming left V 2 bases short and J 3 bases short, with 11 bases between. Germline V gives CDR1 SGHRS, CDR2 YFSETQ. Here the CDR3 reads CASSLAGQHYGYTF. The CDR3 DNA reads as TGCGCCAGCAGCTTAGCCGGACAGCACTATGGCTACACCTTC.